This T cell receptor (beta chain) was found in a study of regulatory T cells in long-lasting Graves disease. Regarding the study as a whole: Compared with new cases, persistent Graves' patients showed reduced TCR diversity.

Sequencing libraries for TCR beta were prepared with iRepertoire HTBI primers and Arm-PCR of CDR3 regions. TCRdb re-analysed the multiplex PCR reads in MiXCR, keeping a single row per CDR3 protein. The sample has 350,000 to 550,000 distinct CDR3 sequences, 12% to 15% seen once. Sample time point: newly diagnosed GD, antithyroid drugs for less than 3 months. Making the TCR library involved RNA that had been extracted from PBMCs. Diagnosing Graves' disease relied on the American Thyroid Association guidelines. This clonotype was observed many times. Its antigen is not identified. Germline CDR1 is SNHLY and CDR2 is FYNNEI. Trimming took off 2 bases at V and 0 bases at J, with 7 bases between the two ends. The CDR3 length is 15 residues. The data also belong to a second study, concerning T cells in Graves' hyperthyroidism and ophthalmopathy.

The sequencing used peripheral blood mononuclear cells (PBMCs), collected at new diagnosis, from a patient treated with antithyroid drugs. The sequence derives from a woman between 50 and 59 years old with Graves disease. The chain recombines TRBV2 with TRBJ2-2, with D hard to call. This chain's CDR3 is CASSERQPNTGELFF. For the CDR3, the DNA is TGTGCCAGCAGTGAACGGCAGCCGAACACCGGGGAGCTGTTTTTT.